What follows describes a single TCR beta chain. Its antigen is currently unknown. These data come from a study of T cell responses to AZD1222 COVID-19 vaccine. Whole-study results and caveats: Recipients of AZD1222 seropositive at baseline numbered only 5 or 6. Repertoires were collected only later (after the peak T cell response had occurred). Nearly half of spike-specific TCRs reportedly go after variant regions that carry no mutations.

Sequencing used immunoSEQ multiplex PCR; TCRdb keeps in-frame clones, though not all of them. The data show some 120,000 clones, around nine tenths seen once. The sample in question was peripheral blood, obtained on day 0 of AZD1222 vaccination. The source of this sequence is an adult in good health.

The CDR3 reads CASSRESGANVLTF. In nucleotides, the CDR3 is TGTGCCAGCTCCCGGGAATCTGGGGCCAACGTCCTGACTTTC. The V and J genes are TRBV18 and TRBJ2-6; a weak D match, TRBD2 (5 bases). The V gene's germline CDR1 is KGHSH and CDR2 LQKENI. V lost 6 bases and J 1 base, leaving 7 bases between the germline ends. The CDR3 length is 14 residues.